A single sample gave rise to the 5 T cell receptor beta chains below, sequenced in a study of shared clonotypes between healthy human individuals. Assay: immunoSEQ multiplex PCR; the TCRdb copy retains only in-frame clones and omits some. The sample contains roughly 500,000 clones, about 84% of which appear only once. The sample taken for sequencing was PBMCs. The receptors originated from a woman in her forties in good health. Some clones in this sample may be carry-over from other donors' samples.

V gene TRBV5-1 combines with J gene TRBJ2-1; D is undetermined. The CDR3 is 13 residues long. Germline V gives CDR1 SGHRS, CDR2 YFSETQ. Trimming took off 0 bases at V and 8 bases at J, with 9 bases between the two ends. The CDR3, as DNA: TGCGCCAGCAGCTTGGTGATTGGAGATGAGCAGTTCTTC. Its protein product is CASSLVIGDEQFF.

As concerns this clone: This likely reflects a read error, since a far larger clone is one base away. The chain joins TRBV11-2 to TRBJ2-1, with D perhaps matching TRBD1 or TRBD2 (5 bases each). The germline V gene encodes CDR1 SGHAT and CDR2 FQNNGV. The CDR3 has 14 residues. CDR3 sequence (DNA): TGTGCCAGCAGCACACTCCGAGAGGGGAATGAGAAGTTCTTC. It translates to CASSTLREGNEKFF. The whole variable domain, remainder taken from reference TRBV11-2 and TRBJ2-1, is EAGVAQSPRYKIIEKRQSVAFWCNPISGHATLYWYQQILGQGPKLLIQFQNNGVVDDSQLPKDRFSAERLKGVDSTLKIQPAKLEDSAVYLCASSTLREGNEKFFGPGTRLTVL.

Details on this clone: This may be a read error, as it is one base from a much larger clone. The rearrangement uses TRBV14 and TRBJ2-7, with TRBD1 identical over 7 bases. Germline V CDR1 and CDR2: SGHDN, FVKESK. CDR3 length: 15 residues. DNA for the CDR3: TGTGCCGGCAGCTCTCTGGGACAGTTCCCCTACGAGCAGTACTTC. Amino acids: CAGSSLGQFPYEQYF.

This chain links TRBV30 with TRBJ1-5; the match to TRBD1 covers 7 bases. CDR1 and CDR2 (germline): GTSNPN, SVGIG (reference sequence). The V and J ends lost 0 bases and 7 bases, in that order; junction bases with no gene match: 6. The CDR3 contains 14 residues. The CDR3 DNA sequence: TGTGCCTGGAGTGTTTCGGCAGGGGGACAGCCCCAGCATTTT. This gives the protein CAWSVSAGGQPQHF.

The V gene is TRBV7-9, the J gene TRBJ2-1, with 11 positions matching TRBD2. Trimming at V came to 2 bases and at J to 9 bases, leaving 6 bases not matched to a gene. The CDR3 extends over 15 amino acids. CDR1 and CDR2 from the germline V gene are SEHNR and FQNEAQ (reference sequence). This CDR3 is CASSLLAGGGGEQFF. In nucleotides, the CDR3 is TGTGCCAGCAGCTTACTAGCGGGAGGAGGGGGTGAGCAGTTCTTC.